This entry lists 6 T cell receptor beta chains sequenced from one sample in a study of chemoradiotherapy in HPV16-positive cancers. Only in-frame clones appear in the TCRdb table, and some are missing; sequencing was by immunoSEQ multiplex PCR. The data contain around 6,000 clones, around 87% of them singletons. Specimen: tumor tissue, collected from a patient who underwent chemoradiotherapy. The receptors shown here come from a human donor with HPV-associated anogenital cancer.

This chain uses TRBV6-6 with TRBJ1-1; 8 bases agree with TRBD1. The germline V gene has CDR1 MNHNY and CDR2 SVGAGI (reference sequence). There are 16 residues in the CDR3. V lost 2 bases and J lost 0; bases outside the gene matches: 5. In DNA form, the CDR3 reads TGTGCCAGCAGTTACACCGGGACAGGATTGAACACTGAAGCTTTCTTT. It specifies CASSYTGTGLNTEAFF.

This chain joins TRBV5-5 and TRBJ1-4; D gene unclear. V lost 4 bases, J lost 2 bases, and 9 bases lay in between. CDR3 length: 14 amino acids. Looked up from germline, CDR1 is SGHKS and CDR2 is YYEKEE (reference sequence). The CDR3 DNA follows: TGTGCCAGCAGCCGCGGGCGGACTAATGAAAAACTGTTTTTT. As protein: CASSRGRTNEKLFF.

The genes are TRBV9 and TRBJ2-7; 11 nucleotides agree with TRBD2. Germline assignment: CDR1 SGDLS and CDR2 YYNGEE. V dropped 4 bases and J dropped 1; count of bases not matched to a gene: 4. CDR3 length: 15 residues. The CDR3 bases are TGTGCCAGCAGCACCGGGACTAGCGGATCCTACGAGCAGTACTTC. Residues: CASSTGTSGSYEQYF.

This chain joins TRBV29-1 and TRBJ2-7; 9 positions match TRBD1. Per the germline V gene, CDR1 is SQVTM and CDR2 is ANQGSEA. The ends lost 1 base at V and 5 bases at J; junction bases unmatched: 6. This CDR3 has 14 amino acids. The CDR3: CSVEARTGANEQYF. CDR3 in DNA: TGCAGCGTTGAAGCCCGGACAGGGGCTAACGAGCAGTACTTC.

This clone was counted a single time. The genes are TRBV6-6 and TRBJ1-2; D ambiguous. This CDR3 comprises 14 residues. Germline CDR1 reads MNHNY; CDR2 reads SVGAGI (reference sequence). With 7 bases removed from V and 1 base from J, the gap between germline ends came to 13 bases. CDR3 residues: CASTHSRSNYGYTF. For the CDR3, the DNA is TGTGCCAGCACCCACTCGAGGAGTAACTATGGCTACACCTTC.

The rearrangement uses TRBV2 and TRBJ2-1; D is unresolved. Germline V lookup: CDR1 SNHLY, CDR2 FYNNEI. Trimming stripped 3 bases from V and 8 bases from J, with 8 bases between. This CDR3 is built from 12 residues. The chain's CDR3 is CASSDPSYEQFF. The CDR3 nucleotides read TGTGCCAGCAGTGATCCAAGCTATGAGCAGTTCTTC.